This record covers a single T cell receptor (beta chain). V lost 4 bases, J lost 4 bases, and 9 bases stayed unmatched. This CDR3 contains 17 residues. Germline V gene sequence: CDR1 SGHRS, CDR2 YFSETQ. Seattle researchers signed up patients amid active infection and tracked them longitudinally. This entry is derived from a study of blood T cell repertoires in COVID-19. Study at large: Sources were T cells, B-cell-depleted T cells, or PBMCs; the material itself was cDNA or gDNA.

Original processing methods: Estimation of nucleated cell counts relied on the amplification of reference gene primers. TCRdb keeps only in-frame clones here, not all; method: immunoSEQ multiplex PCR. V, J and clone size are taken as reported in that table, and D and trimming were inferred from the DNA itself. The data contain fewer than 300,000 clones, approximately 91% of them singletons. This receptor was identified in a woman aged 25 to 45 with COVID-19, enrolled during active disease. Material: peripheral blood. The V call is TRBV5-1, the J call TRBJ1-4; 11 bases line up with TRBD1. Here the CDR3 DNA reads TGCGCCAGCAGCCCGCCGGGGACAGGGGGAATTAATGAAAAACTGTTTTTT. This codes for CASSPPGTGGINEKLFF.